The rows below give T cell receptor beta chains drawn from one sample of a study of cytomegalovirus exposure and HLA in healthy donors. This table comes from immunoSEQ multiplex PCR, and its TCRdb copy is limited to in-frame clones, with some not included. Altogether 190,000 or so clones are present, 80% being singletons, with the ten largest covering 0.5% to 0.8%. The source material was PBMCs. These receptors all stem from a boy between 10 and 17 years old in good health and CMV-seronegative. CDR3s include the opening cysteine and the closing phenylalanine or tryptophan. A D gene is named only where the DNA matches it firmly. Some rows mark clone size as missing; the rest say once, few, many or name a class of expanded clone.

v_call: TRBV4-1
d_call: TRBD1
clone_size: NA
j_call: TRBJ2-2
cdr3_nt: TGCGCCAGCAGCCAACTACAGGGGAAAAACACCGGGGAGCTGTTTTTT
cdr3_aa: CASSQLQGKNTGELFF

v_call: TRBV9
d_call: TRBD2
clone_size: NA
j_call: TRBJ2-1
cdr3_nt: TGTGCCAGCAGCGTGAGCGGGGGGGAATTCAATGAGCAGTTCTTC
cdr3_aa: CASSVSGGEFNEQFF

v_call: TRBV5-1
d_call: NA
clone_size: once
j_call: TRBJ1-2
cdr3_nt: TGCGCCAGCAGCTTGGGGTTACGGGGCTATGGCTACACCTTC
cdr3_aa: CASSLGLRGYGYTF

v_call: TRBV25-1
d_call: NA
clone_size: NA
j_call: TRBJ1-2
cdr3_nt: TGTGCCAGCAGTGAATCCTTACCGGGGGGACGGATCTATGGCTACACCTTC
cdr3_aa: CASSESLPGGRIYGYTF

v_call: TRBV18
d_call: TRBD1
clone_size: NA
j_call: TRBJ1-2
cdr3_nt: TGTGCCAGCTCACCGATGGGACAGGGAGATGGCTACACCTTC
cdr3_aa: CASSPMGQGDGYTF

v_call: TRBV18
d_call: TRBD1
clone_size: NA
j_call: TRBJ1-4
cdr3_nt: TGTGCCAGCTCACTCGACAGGGTTGGTAATGAAAAACTGTTTTTT
cdr3_aa: CASSLDRVGNEKLFF

v_call: TRBV11-3
d_call: NA
clone_size: NA
j_call: TRBJ1-3
cdr3_nt: TGTGCCAGCAGCCCCCAATTCTCTGGAAACACCATATATTTT
cdr3_aa: CASSPQFSGNTIYF

v_call: TRBV11-3
d_call: NA
clone_size: NA
j_call: TRBJ2-7
cdr3_nt: TGTGCCAGCAGCCCTAATACAGTGGACTCCTACGAGCAGTACTTC
cdr3_aa: CASSPNTVDSYEQYF

v_call: TRBV27
d_call: TRBD1
clone_size: once
j_call: TRBJ2-7
cdr3_nt: TGTGCCAGCAGTTTCCCACCCCCGGGACAGGGAACCTACGAGCAGTACTTC
cdr3_aa: CASSFPPPGQGTYEQYF

v_call: TRBV9
d_call: TRBD2
clone_size: few
j_call: TRBJ2-3
cdr3_nt: TGTGCCAGCAGCCGAACTAGCGGTGCATCCACAGATACGCAGTATTTT
cdr3_aa: CASSRTSGASTDTQYF

v_call: TRBV7-2
d_call: TRBD2
clone_size: NA
j_call: TRBJ2-5
cdr3_nt: TGTGCCAGCAGCCTACAGAGGCAACGGGGGGACGGGACCCAGTACTTC
cdr3_aa: CASSLQRQRGDGTQYF

v_call: TRBV30
d_call: TRBD1
clone_size: NA
j_call: TRBJ1-2
cdr3_nt: TGTGCCTGGAGTTCTCTCGGGACAGGTACCTATGGCTACACCTTC
cdr3_aa: CAWSSLGTGTYGYTF

v_call: TRBV5-5
d_call: TRBD1
clone_size: NA
j_call: TRBJ2-7
cdr3_nt: TGTGCCAGCAGCTTTTTGACAGGGGGCGGAGGGACCTACGAGCAGTACTTC
cdr3_aa: CASSFLTGGGGTYEQYF

v_call: TRBV28
d_call: TRBD1
clone_size: NA
j_call: TRBJ1-5
cdr3_nt: TGTGCCAGCAGTTTTTTGTTCGTCAGGGGGGACAATCAGCCCCAGCATTTT
cdr3_aa: CASSFLFVRGDNQPQHF

v_call: TRBV9
d_call: NA
clone_size: NA
j_call: TRBJ2-2
cdr3_nt: TGTGCCAGCAGCTTAAGGGGGTACCCGGACACCGGGGAGCTGTTTTTT
cdr3_aa: CASSLRGYPDTGELFF